This T cell receptor beta chain was sequenced for a study of control samples from healthy donors and cancer patients. This CDR3 region has 14 residues. CDR1 is SGHTA, CDR2 FQGNSA, per germline. With 5 bases removed from V and 0 bases from J, the gap between germline ends came to 9 bases. Libraries were prepared by immunoSEQ multiplex PCR; TCRdb keeps only in-frame clonotypes and omits some of them. The sample shows some 150,000 clones, roughly 93% of them seen only once. The sample comprised blood. The chain combines TRBV7-2 with TRBJ2-3; D remains unclear. The TCR sequence derives from a woman in her sixties in good health. CDR3 loop: CASSSVLSTDTQYF. The DNA of the CDR3 is TGTGCCAGCAGCAGCGTCCTTAGCACAGATACGCAGTATTTT.